What follows are 6 T cell receptor beta chains derived from one specimen sequenced in a study of blood T cell repertoires in COVID-19. The assay was immunoSEQ multiplex PCR, and TCRdb's table has in-frame clones only and misses some. The data contain hundreds of thousands of clones, roughly 87% of them seen just once; the ten biggest clones take up around 0.8%. The sequenced material came from peripheral blood. These receptors were obtained from a woman in her twenties or thirties with acute or convalescent COVID-19.

The V call is TRBV25-1, the J call TRBJ1-3; no reliable D call. CDR1 and CDR2 from the germline V gene are MGHDK and SYGVNS. CDR3 size: 14 residues. With 4 bases removed from V and 3 bases from J, the gap between germline ends came to 10 bases. CDR3 in amino acids: CASSVGHRGNTIYF. The CDR3 DNA is TGTGCCAGCAGTGTCGGTCATCGTGGAAACACCATATATTTT.

This sequence joins TRBV9 and TRBJ1-4, with D possibly matching TRBD1 (6 bases). Germline V lookup: CDR1 SGDLS, CDR2 YYNGEE. Trimming stripped 0 bases from V and 8 bases from J, with 11 bases between. The CDR3 has 14 amino acids. The chain's CDR3 is CASSVGQVDEKLFF. The CDR3 DNA sequence: TGTGCCAGCAGCGTAGGACAGGTCGACGAAAAACTGTTTTTT.

Turning to this clone: Distinct nucleotide sequences in the sample also encode this CDR3. DNA of the CDR3: TGTGCCAGTAGTATTCAGGGATCCTACAATGAGCAGTTCTTC. Translation: CASSIQGSYNEQFF. V usage is TRBV19 and J usage is TRBJ2-1; D is possibly TRBD1 (5 bases). V lost 3 bases and J lost 1, with 7 bases in between. Germline V gives CDR1 LNHDA, CDR2 SQIVND (reference sequence). There are 14 residues in the CDR3.

This clone is a singleton in its sample. The gene calls are TRBV4-1 and TRBJ2-2; possible D gene TRBD2, 5 bases. Germline CDR1 reads MGHRA; CDR2 reads YSYEKL. V was shortened by 1 base and J by 6 bases, with 12 bases between the two germline ends. The CDR3 consists of 15 residues. CDR3 in amino acids: CASSQVMLGAGELFF. The CDR3 bases are TGCGCCAGCAGCCAAGTGATGCTGGGAGCCGGGGAGCTGTTTTTT.

The rearrangement links TRBV27 to TRBJ1-1; TRBD1 agrees at 8 bases. The germline V gene has CDR1 MNHEY and CDR2 SMNVEV (reference sequence). The CDR3 runs to 15 residues. The J segment lost 1 base and the V segment lost 7 bases, leaving 8 bases of the junction unmatched. CDR3 amino acids: CASIARGTGNTEAFF. Here the CDR3 DNA reads TGTGCCAGCATCGCCAGGGGGACAGGGAACACTGAAGCTTTCTTT.

The V and J genes are TRBV6-6 and TRBJ1-5; no firm D call. CDR1 and CDR2 (germline): MNHNY, SVGAGI (reference sequence). The CDR3 runs 16 residues. Deletions cut 1 base from V and 5 bases from J, with 15 bases between. This CDR3 reads CASSYLPQPRDQPQHF. Here the CDR3 DNA reads TGTGCCAGCAGTTACTTACCCCAGCCGAGGGATCAGCCCCAGCATTTT.